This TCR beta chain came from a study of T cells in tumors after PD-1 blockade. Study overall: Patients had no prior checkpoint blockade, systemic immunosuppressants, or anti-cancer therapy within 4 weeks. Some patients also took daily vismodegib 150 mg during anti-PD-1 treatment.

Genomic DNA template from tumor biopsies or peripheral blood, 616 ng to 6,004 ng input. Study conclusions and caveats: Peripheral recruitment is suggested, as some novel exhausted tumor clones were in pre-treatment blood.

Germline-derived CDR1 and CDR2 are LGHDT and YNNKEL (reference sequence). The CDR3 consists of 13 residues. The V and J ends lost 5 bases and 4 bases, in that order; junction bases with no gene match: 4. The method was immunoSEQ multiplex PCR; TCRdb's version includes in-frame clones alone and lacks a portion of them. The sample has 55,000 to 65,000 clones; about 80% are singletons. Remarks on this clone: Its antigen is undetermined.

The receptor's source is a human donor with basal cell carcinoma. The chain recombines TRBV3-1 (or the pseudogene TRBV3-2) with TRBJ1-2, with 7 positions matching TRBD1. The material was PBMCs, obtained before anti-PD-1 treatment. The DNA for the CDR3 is TGTGCCAGCAGCGCGACAGGGATCTATGGCTACACCTTC. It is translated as CASSATGIYGYTF.